What follows are 12 T cell receptor beta chains derived from one specimen sequenced in a study of T cell repertoires in ileal Crohn's disease. Repertoires were generated with immunoSEQ multiplex PCR, while TCRdb's copy carries only in-frame clones and drops some. The sample lists roughly 14,000 clones; around three quarters were seen once. The sequenced material came from ileal tissue. The receptors shown here come from an adult with Crohn's disease.

This clone is labeled medium-sized. This chain connects TRBV6-1 to TRBJ2-3; 8 nucleotides agree with TRBD1. This CDR3 has 16 amino acids. Germline V gene lookup returns CDR1 MNHNS and CDR2 SASEGT. Trimming took 2 bases from V and 0 from J; bases not matched to a gene: 4. The chain's CDR3 is CASSERGTGSTDTQYF. CDR3 nucleotides: TGTGCCAGCAGTGAACGTGGGACAGGCAGCACAGATACGCAGTATTTT.

The chain combines TRBV18 with TRBJ1-5; 7 bases map to TRBD1. Germline V lookup: CDR1 KGHSH, CDR2 LQKENI. This CDR3 comprises 16 residues. The ends lost 4 bases at V and 6 bases at J; junction bases unmatched: 12. The CDR3: CASSLGIRGQGQPQHF. The CDR3 DNA reads as TGTGCCAGCTCACTCGGTATAAGGGGGCAAGGTCAGCCCCAGCATTTT.

This clone was detected only once. The V call is TRBV11-2, the J call TRBJ2-3; D may be TRBD2 (7 bases). The V and J ends lost 5 bases and 10 bases respectively, with 25 bases between them. This CDR3 spans 16 amino acids. From germline, CDR1 is SGHAT and CDR2 FQNNGV. The CDR3 sequence is CASSPRSTGGRGAQYF. The CDR3 nucleotides are TGTGCCAGCAGCCCTCGCTCGACGGGGGGCCGGGGGGCGCAGTATTTT.

The chain links TRBV5-1 to TRBJ2-3; 11 bases map to TRBD1. The CDR3 totals 16 residues. J gave up 5 bases and V 6 bases, and 11 bases lay outside the gene matches. CDR1 is SGHRS, CDR2 YFSETQ, per germline. For the CDR3, the DNA is TGCGCCAGCAATCGGGGTGGACAGGGGGCCCAAGATACGCAGTATTTT. Protein sequence: CASNRGGQGAQDTQYF.

V is TRBV6-5 and J is TRBJ1-5, with D maybe TRBD1 (5 bases). The CDR3 covers 14 residues. Germline CDR1 and CDR2: MNHEY and SVGAGI. V lost 6 bases to trimming and J lost 8 bases, with 17 bases between them. The CDR3 coding sequence is TGTGCCAGCAGACAGGACGGAAGGTCGAAGCCCCAGCATTTT. Protein: CASRQDGRSKPQHF.

The genes are TRBV7-2 and TRBJ2-7, with D maybe TRBD1 (6 bases). The CDR3 totals 14 residues. Trimming took 7 bases from V and 10 from J, leaving 23 bases between them. Germline V lookup: CDR1 SGHTA, CDR2 FQGNSA. The CDR3 DNA is TGTGCCAGCACCATAAAAGACAGGCTAAAAGCACAGTACTTC. This gives the protein CASTIKDRLKAQYF.

This clone was seen only a few times. The V and J genes are TRBV30 and TRBJ2-4, with 9 bases identical to TRBD2. The CDR3 extends over 12 amino acids. The germline CDR1 and CDR2 sequences are GTSNPN and SVGIG (reference sequence). Trimming cost V 5 bases and J 8 bases; bases outside gene matches: 4. DNA for the CDR3: TGTGCCTGGTCTGCGGGGGGGCACATTCAGTACTTC. It is translated as CAWSAGGHIQYF. Using reference TRBV30 and TRBJ2-4 for the parts outside the CDR3, the full variable domain is SQTIHQWPATLVQPVGSPLSLECTVEGTSNPNLYWYRQAAGRGLQLLFYSVGIGQISSEVPQNLSASRPQDRQFILSSKKLLLSDSGFYLCAWSAGGHIQYFGAGTRLSVL.

There are a few counts of this clone. The chain carries TRBV28 and TRBJ1-4; the D gene is possibly TRBD1 (5 bases). Trimming took off 7 bases at V and 4 bases at J, with 10 bases between the two ends. This CDR3 is 13 amino acids long. Germline V CDR1 and CDR2: MDHEN, SYDVKM. DNA of the CDR3: TGTGCCAGCACGAGACAGATTAATGAAAAACTGTTTTTT. It codes for CASTRQINEKLFF.

J is TRBJ1-5 and V is TRBV28, with a possible D match to TRBD1 (6 bases). Germline V CDR1 and CDR2: MDHEN, SYDVKM. Trimming removed 4 bases at V and 8 bases at J, with 12 bases between. CDR3 length: 13 amino acids. The CDR3 DNA sequence: TGTGCCAGCAGTTCAGGGGTTTGGGAGCCCCAGCATTTT. Its translation: CASSSGVWEPQHF.

This sequence joins TRBV28 and TRBJ1-6, with TRBD1 identical over 8 bases. The V gene end was trimmed by 5 bases and the J gene end by 11 bases; junction bases not matched to a gene: 8. The CDR3 length is 14 residues. CDR1 and CDR2 (germline): MDHEN, SYDVKM. The CDR3 loop reads CASSQDRGLPPLHF. In DNA form, the CDR3 reads TGTGCCAGCAGTCAAGACAGGGGTTTGCCACCCCTCCACTTT.

In this sample, this clone turned up a few times. The CDR3 loop is CAWGTSGGNTQYF. Written as DNA, the CDR3 is TGTGCCTGGGGGACTAGCGGGGGAAATACGCAGTATTTT. The gene calls are TRBV30 and TRBJ2-3; 14 positions match TRBD2. CDR1 GTSNPN and CDR2 SVGIG come from the germline V gene (reference sequence). There are 13 residues in the CDR3. Germline trimming cut 5 bases from V and 7 bases from J; bases unmatched to any gene: 2.

The J gene is TRBJ2-1, the V gene TRBV23-1; 10 nucleotides match TRBD1. TRBV23-1 falls under the ORF class, with uncertain function. CDR3 size: 19 residues. Trimming removed 1 base from V and 5 bases from J; junction bases left unmatched: 14. The CDR3 DNA sequence: TGCGCCAGCAGTCAATTGATTCGAGCCGAGGGACAGGGGAACAATGAGCAGTTCTTC. Its protein is CASSQLIRAEGQGNNEQFF.